This T cell receptor (beta chain) was sequenced during a study of blood T cell repertoires in COVID-19. Libraries were prepared by immunoSEQ multiplex PCR; TCRdb keeps only in-frame clonotypes and omits some of them. The data contain 180,000 or so clones, roughly 87% of them seen just once; the ten biggest clones take up around 1.2%. Sample: PBMCs or T cells enriched from blood (not recorded which). This receptor was identified in a human donor with acute COVID-19. The donor label of this sample is uncertain.

The CDR3 DNA reads as TGTGCCAGCAGCCCACGGGTCCCCTACGAGCAGTACTTC. Residues: CASSPRVPYEQYF. The V gene is TRBV6-5, the J gene TRBJ2-7; D call uncertain. Deletions cut 6 bases from V and 2 bases from J, with 11 bases between. The CDR3 covers 13 residues. The V gene's germline CDR1 is MNHEY and CDR2 SVGAGI.